The next 5 T cell receptor beta chains were all read from a single sample in a study of PD-1 blockade in classical Hodgkin lymphoma. Every patient was affected by relapse after autologous stem cell transplantation, while exposure to brentuximab vedotin was not uniform. TCRdb's copy holds only in-frame clones and misses some; the assay was immunoSEQ multiplex PCR. The sample carries 12,000 to 15,000 clones, more than 75% recorded once. The sequencing here drew on peripheral blood mononuclear cells (PBMCs), taken at baseline. The receptors shown here come from a human donor with classical Hodgkin lymphoma.

This rearrangement joins TRBV27 to TRBJ2-1, with D hard to call. Trimming took off 5 bases at V and 7 bases at J, with 12 bases between the two ends. The V gene's germline CDR1 is MNHEY and CDR2 SMNVEV (reference sequence). The CDR3 spans 13 residues. CDR3 DNA: TGTGCCAGCAGTCCGAGACTGGCAAATGAGCAGTTCTTC. This translates into CASSPRLANEQFF.

The chain carries TRBV28 and TRBJ2-1; 12 bases map to TRBD1. V lost 7 bases and J lost 7; bases outside the gene matches: 11. The CDR3 covers 16 residues. CDR1 is MDHEN, CDR2 SYDVKM, per germline. The CDR3 DNA is TGTGCCAGCACCCTGCCGGGACAGGGGGCTCTGAATGAGCAGTTCTTC. Encoded protein: CASTLPGQGALNEQFF.

V is TRBV19 and J is TRBJ2-1; no firm D call. The length of the CDR3 is 15 residues. CDR1 is LNHDA, CDR2 SQIVND, per germline (reference sequence). V was clipped by 2 bases and J by 3 bases, with 11 bases between them. The CDR3, as DNA: TGTGCCAGTAGTATAAGCGACATAAACTACAATGAGCAGTTCTTC. This translates into CASSISDINYNEQFF.

The chain employs TRBV7-2 and TRBJ2-7; TRBD2 matches at 7 bases. The CDR3 totals 15 residues. The trim removed 1 base at V and 6 bases at J, leaving 9 bases unmatched. Germline values: CDR1 SGHTA, CDR2 FQGNSA. CDR3 sequence reads: CASSLGDWEGGEQYF. The CDR3 coding sequence is TGTGCCAGCAGCTTAGGGGACTGGGAGGGAGGCGAGCAGTACTTC.

For the CDR3, the DNA is TGTGCCAGCAGCGTAGACGGAGACCCCTACAATGAGCAGTTCTTC. This codes for CASSVDGDPYNEQFF. The chain couples TRBV9 to TRBJ2-1; D is unclear. The CDR3 contains 15 residues. Germline V gene data show CDR1 as SGDLS and CDR2 as YYNGEE. The ends were cut back, 0 bases at V and 2 bases at J, with 9 bases in the middle.